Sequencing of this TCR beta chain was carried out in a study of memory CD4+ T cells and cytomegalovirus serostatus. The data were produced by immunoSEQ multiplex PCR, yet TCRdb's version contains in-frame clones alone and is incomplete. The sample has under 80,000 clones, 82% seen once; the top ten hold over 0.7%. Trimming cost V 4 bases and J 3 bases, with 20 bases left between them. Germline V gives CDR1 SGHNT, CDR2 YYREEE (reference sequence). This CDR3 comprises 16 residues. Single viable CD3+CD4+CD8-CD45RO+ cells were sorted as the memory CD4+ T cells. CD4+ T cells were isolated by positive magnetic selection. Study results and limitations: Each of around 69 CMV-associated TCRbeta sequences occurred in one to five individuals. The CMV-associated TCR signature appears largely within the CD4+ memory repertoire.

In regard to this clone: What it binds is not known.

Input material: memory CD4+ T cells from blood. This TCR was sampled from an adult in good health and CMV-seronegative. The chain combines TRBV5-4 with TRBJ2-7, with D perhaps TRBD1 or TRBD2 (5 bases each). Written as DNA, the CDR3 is TGTGCCAGCAGCCGGGGACCTGATCGGGTACTCTACGAGCAGTACTTC. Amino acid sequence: CASSRGPDRVLYEQYF.